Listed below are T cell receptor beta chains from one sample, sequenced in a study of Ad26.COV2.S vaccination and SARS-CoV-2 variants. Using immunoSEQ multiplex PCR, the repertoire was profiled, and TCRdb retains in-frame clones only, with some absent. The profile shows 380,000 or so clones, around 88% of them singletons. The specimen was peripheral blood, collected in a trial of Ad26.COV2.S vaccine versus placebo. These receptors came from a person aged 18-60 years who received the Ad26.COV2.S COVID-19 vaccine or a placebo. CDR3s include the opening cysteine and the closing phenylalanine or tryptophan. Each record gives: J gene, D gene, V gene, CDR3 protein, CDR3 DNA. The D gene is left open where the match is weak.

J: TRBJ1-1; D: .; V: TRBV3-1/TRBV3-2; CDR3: CASSPSGTFQGNTEAFF; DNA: TGTGCCAGCAGCCCAAGCGGGACATTTCAGGGGAACACTGAAGCTTTCTTT
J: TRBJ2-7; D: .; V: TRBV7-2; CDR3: CASSLEVGEQYF; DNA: TGTGCCAGCAGCTTAGAGGTCGGCGAGCAGTACTTC
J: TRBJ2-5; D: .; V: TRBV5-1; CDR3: CASSPRRRQETQYF; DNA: TGCGCCAGCAGCCCACGTCGTCGGCAAGAGACCCAGTACTTC
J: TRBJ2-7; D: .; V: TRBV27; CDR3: CASSLAGNEQYF; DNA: TGTGCCAGCAGTTTGGCCGGAAACGAGCAGTACTTC
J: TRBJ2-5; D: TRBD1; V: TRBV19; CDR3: CASSITWDRGKETQYF; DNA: TGTGCCAGTAGTATAACCTGGGACAGGGGAAAAGAGACCCAGTACTTC
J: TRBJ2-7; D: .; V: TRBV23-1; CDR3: CASSPTVYEQYF; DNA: TGCGCCAGCAGTCCCACAGTCTACGAGCAGTACTTC
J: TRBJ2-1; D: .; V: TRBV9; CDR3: CASSVGSHEQFF; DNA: TGTGCCAGCAGCGTAGGAAGCCATGAGCAGTTCTTC
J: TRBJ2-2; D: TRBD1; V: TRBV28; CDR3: CASSLSSGTGVGQLFF; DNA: TGTGCCAGCAGTTTATCCTCCGGGACAGGGGTCGGGCAGCTGTTTTTT
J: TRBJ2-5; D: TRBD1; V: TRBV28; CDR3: CASSLGQLKETQYF; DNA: TGTGCCAGCAGCCTGGGACAGCTAAAAGAGACCCAGTACTTC
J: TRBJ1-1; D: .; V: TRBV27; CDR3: CASSPPGWAINTEAFF; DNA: TGTGCCAGCAGTCCTCCCGGGTGGGCAATTAACACTGAAGCTTTCTTT
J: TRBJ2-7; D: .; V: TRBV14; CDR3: CASSQWGIGFSEQYF; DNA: TGTGCCAGCAGCCAATGGGGAATTGGTTTTAGCGAGCAGTACTTC